This T cell receptor beta chain originates from a study of cytomegalovirus exposure and HLA in healthy donors. This clone was detected once. Its antigen is undetermined. PCR was performed using 60 Vbeta and 13 Jbeta primers. Here immunoSEQ multiplex PCR was the method, and the copy in TCRdb shows in-frame clones only, minus some. The table has roughly 160,000 clones, 75% to 90% seen once. The V gene's germline CDR1 is LGHNT and CDR2 FRNRAP. This CDR3 contains 16 residues. V was cut by 1 base and J by 0 bases, with 12 bases left in between. Study-level results: At a 0.05 false discovery rate, a later analysis found some 18,000 TCR beta sequences to be associated with HLA alleles. The majority of CMV-associated TCR beta chains were reported as apparently HLA-restricted in a later analysis.

The sample taken for sequencing was PBMCs. The sequence came from a young man in good health and CMV-seropositive. The chain couples TRBV12-5 to TRBJ2-5; D not resolved. The CDR3 DNA sequence: TGTGCTAGTGGTTTGGGAGCCGTTCCGTACCAAGAGACCCAGTACTTC. Translating gives CASGLGAVPYQETQYF.